These T cell receptor beta chains were read from a single sample in a study of T-cell reconstitution after alpha-beta-depleted transplantation in children. TCRdb re-analysed the PCR reads in MiXCR, keeping a single row per CDR3 protein. Here the sample spans 350,000 to 450,000 distinct CDR3 sequences, 20% being singletons. The sample here was PBMCs from the stem cell graft donor, taken from the stem cell graft. These receptors originate from a human donor who donated a stem cell graft to a child with acute myeloid leukemia. CDR3s include the opening cysteine and the closing phenylalanine or tryptophan. D genes are given only for firm matches. Clone size appears in some rows only: once, few, many, or a class for an expanded clone.

v_call	j_call	d_call	clone_size	cdr3_aa	cdr3_nt
TRBV20-1	TRBJ2-7	-	-	CSASSEVRYEQYF	TGCAGTGCTAGCTCAGAGGTCCGCTACGAGCAGTACTTC
TRBV7-9	TRBJ2-1	TRBD2	-	CASSEKRETANEQFF	TGTGCCAGCAGCGAAAAGCGGGAGACTGCCAATGAGCAGTTCTTC
TRBV20-1	TRBJ2-5	TRBD2	-	CSAQTSGRSETQYF	TGCAGTGCTCAAACTAGCGGGAGATCAGAGACCCAGTACTTC
TRBV7-9	TRBJ2-1	TRBD2	-	CASSMGTSGRTYNEQFF	TGTGCCAGCAGCATGGGGACTAGCGGGAGGACCTACAATGAGCAGTTCTTC
TRBV20-1	TRBJ2-7	-	many	CSARRDGQLAYEQYF	TGCAGTGCTAGGAGAGACGGACAGCTAGCCTACGAGCAGTACTTC
TRBV20-1	TRBJ1-1	-	many	CSARQGNTEAFF	TGCAGTGCTAGACAGGGGAACACTGAAGCTTTCTTT
TRBV6-1	TRBJ1-1	-	-	CASSETVNTEAFF	TGTGCCAGCAGTGAAACTGTGAACACTGAAGCTTTCTTT
TRBV2	TRBJ2-1	TRBD2	-	CASLTSDYNEQFF	TGTGCCAGCCTTACTAGCGATTACAATGAGCAGTTCTTC
TRBV29-1	TRBJ2-3	-	many	CSVAETTDTQYF	TGCAGCGTTGCCGAGACCACAGATACGCAGTATTTT
TRBV11-2	TRBJ2-1	-	-	CASSFWHEQFF	TGTGCCAGCAGCTTCTGGCATGAGCAGTTCTTC
TRBV28	TRBJ2-7	-	-	CATFRDTSYEQYF	TGTGCCACTTTCCGGGACACCTCCTACGAGCAGTACTTC
TRBV20-1	TRBJ2-1	TRBD2	many	CSASSESGRQRKSSYNEQFF	TGCAGTGCTAGTAGCGAAAGCGGGAGGCAACGTAAGAGCTCCTACAATGAGCAGTTCTTC
TRBV12-3/TRBV12-4	TRBJ2-2	TRBD2	few	CATGTSGSHTGELFF	TGTGCCACCGGAACTAGCGGGAGCCACACCGGGGAGCTGTTTTTT
TRBV6-2/TRBV6-3	TRBJ2-2	-	few	CASSYSGVTGELFF	TGTGCCAGCAGTTATTCAGGGGTCACCGGGGAGCTGTTTTTT
TRBV12-3/TRBV12-4	TRBJ2-1	TRBD1	few	CASSFTVEVTFPYRGETSYNEQFF	TGTGCCAGCAGTTTTACGGTCGAGGTAACCTTCCCGTACAGGGGCGAGACCTCCTACAATGAGCAGTTCTTC
TRBV6-5	TRBJ2-7	-	few	CASSYSRQAYEQYF	TGTGCCAGCAGTTACTCGAGGCAGGCCTACGAGCAGTACTTC
TRBV29-1	TRBJ2-3	TRBD1	many	CSVRQGADTQYF	TGCAGCGTCAGACAGGGAGCAGATACGCAGTATTTT
TRBV20-1	TRBJ1-6	TRBD1	many	CSAREPTGQGESPLHF	TGCAGTGCTAGAGAACCCACGGGACAGGGAGAATCACCCCTCCACTTT
TRBV28	TRBJ2-3	TRBD2	-	CASTQLAGDRFSTDTQYF	TGTGCCAGCACCCAACTAGCGGGAGATCGTTTTAGCACAGATACGCAGTATTTT
TRBV12-3/TRBV12-4	TRBJ1-1	-	-	CASSSDSMNTEAFF	TGTGCCAGCAGTTCGGACAGCATGAACACTGAAGCTTTCTTT
TRBV20-1	TRBJ2-7	TRBD2	few	CSAQPLYTTSGYEQYF	TGCAGTGCCCAGCCTCTATATACGACTAGCGGCTACGAGCAGTACTTC
TRBV25-1	TRBJ1-4	-	few	CASSDQQGGTNEKLFF	TGTGCCAGCAGTGATCAACAGGGAGGGACTAATGAAAAACTGTTTTTT
TRBV24-1	TRBJ2-1	TRBD2	-	CATSGRRASGHNEQFF	TGTGCCACCAGTGGGAGGCGGGCTAGCGGACACAATGAGCAGTTCTTC
TRBV11-2	TRBJ1-2	TRBD1	once	CASSLITTGGADYGYTF	TGTGCCAGCAGCTTAATCACGACAGGGGGCGCGGACTATGGCTACACCTTC
TRBV2	TRBJ2-7	-	few	CASTNLDPSSYEQYF	TGTGCCAGCACTAACCTGGACCCATCATCCTACGAGCAGTACTTC